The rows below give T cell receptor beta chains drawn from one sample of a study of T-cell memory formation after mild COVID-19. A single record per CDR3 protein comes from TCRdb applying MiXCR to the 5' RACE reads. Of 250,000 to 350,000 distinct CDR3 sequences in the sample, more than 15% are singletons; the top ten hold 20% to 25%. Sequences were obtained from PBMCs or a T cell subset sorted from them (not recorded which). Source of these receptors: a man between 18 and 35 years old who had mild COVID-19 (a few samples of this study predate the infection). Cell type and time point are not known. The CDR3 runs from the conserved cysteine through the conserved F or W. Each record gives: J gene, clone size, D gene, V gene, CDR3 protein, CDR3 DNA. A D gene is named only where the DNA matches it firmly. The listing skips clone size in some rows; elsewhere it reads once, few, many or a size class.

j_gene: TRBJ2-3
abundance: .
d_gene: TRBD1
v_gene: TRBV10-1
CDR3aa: CASSSTDRDTDTQYF
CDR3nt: TGCGCCAGCAGTTCCACGGACAGGGACACAGATACGCAGTATTTT

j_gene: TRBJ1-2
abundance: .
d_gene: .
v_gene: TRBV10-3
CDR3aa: CAINRVGDYGYTF
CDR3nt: TGTGCCATCAATCGGGTGGGGGACTATGGCTACACCTTC

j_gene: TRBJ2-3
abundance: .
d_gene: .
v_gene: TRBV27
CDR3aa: CASSHGLLSTDTQYF
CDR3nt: TGTGCCAGCAGTCACGGACTGCTTAGCACAGATACGCAGTATTTT

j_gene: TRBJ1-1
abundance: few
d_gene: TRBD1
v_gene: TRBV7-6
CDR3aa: CASSAIRDRGTEAFF
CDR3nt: TGTGCCAGCAGCGCGATCCGGGACAGGGGGACTGAAGCTTTCTTT

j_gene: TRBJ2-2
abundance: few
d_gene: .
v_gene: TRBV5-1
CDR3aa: CASRAKAGTNTGELFF
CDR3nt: TGCGCCAGCAGAGCCAAGGCCGGAACGAACACCGGGGAGCTGTTTTTT

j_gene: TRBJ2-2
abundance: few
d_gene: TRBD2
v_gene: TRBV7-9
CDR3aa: CAHLAGEAGELFF
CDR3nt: TGTGCTCATCTAGCGGGGGAGGCCGGGGAGCTGTTTTTT

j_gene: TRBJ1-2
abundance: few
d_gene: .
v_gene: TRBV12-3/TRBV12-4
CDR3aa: CASSLSRQHYGYTF
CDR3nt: TGTGCCAGCAGTTTAAGTCGACAGCACTATGGCTACACCTTC

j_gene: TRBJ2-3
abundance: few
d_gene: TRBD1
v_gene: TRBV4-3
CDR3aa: CASSQVGTGADTQYF
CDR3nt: TGCGCCAGCAGCCAAGTAGGGACAGGGGCAGATACGCAGTATTTT

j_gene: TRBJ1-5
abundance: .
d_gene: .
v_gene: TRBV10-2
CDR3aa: CASSEGGMNQPKHF
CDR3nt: TGCGCCAGCAGTGAAGGGGGGATGAATCAGCCCAAGCATTTT

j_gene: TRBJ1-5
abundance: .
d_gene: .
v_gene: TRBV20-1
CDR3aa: CSATRDSNQPQHF
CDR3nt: TGCAGTGCTACCCGGGACAGCAATCAGCCCCAGCATTTT

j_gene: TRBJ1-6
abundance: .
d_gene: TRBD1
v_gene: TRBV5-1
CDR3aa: CASSVGGDRGRSPLHF
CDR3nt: TGCGCCAGCAGCGTGGGGGGGGACAGGGGCCGCTCACCCCTCCACTTT

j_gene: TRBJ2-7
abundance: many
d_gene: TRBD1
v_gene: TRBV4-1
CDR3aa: CASSLTLDRDSYEQYF
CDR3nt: TGCGCCAGCAGCCTTACCTTAGACAGGGACTCCTACGAGCAGTACTTC

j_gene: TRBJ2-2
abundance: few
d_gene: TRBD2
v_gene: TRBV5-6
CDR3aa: CASSGGAGAGELFF
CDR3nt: TGTGCCAGCAGCGGCGGGGCGGGGGCCGGGGAGCTGTTTTTT

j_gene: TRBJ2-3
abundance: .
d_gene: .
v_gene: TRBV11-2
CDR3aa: CASSRPPGATDTQYF
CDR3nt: TGTGCCAGCAGCCGTCCCCCCGGTGCCACAGATACGCAGTATTTT

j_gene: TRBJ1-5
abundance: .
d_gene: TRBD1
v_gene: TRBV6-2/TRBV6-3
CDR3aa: CASSTRTGGDQPQHF
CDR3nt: TGTGCCAGCAGTACAAGGACAGGGGGCGACCAGCCCCAGCATTTT

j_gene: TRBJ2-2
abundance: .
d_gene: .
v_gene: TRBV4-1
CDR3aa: CASSQAQGRIVGELFF
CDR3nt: TGCGCCAGCAGCCAAGCTCAGGGGAGAATCGTCGGGGAGCTGTTTTTT

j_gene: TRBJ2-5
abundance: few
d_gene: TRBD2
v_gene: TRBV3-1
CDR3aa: CASSQIRLAGVQETQYF
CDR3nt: TGTGCCAGCAGCCAAATAAGACTAGCGGGGGTTCAAGAGACCCAGTACTTC

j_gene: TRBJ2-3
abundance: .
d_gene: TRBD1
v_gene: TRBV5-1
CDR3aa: CASSNGQGMGTDTQYF
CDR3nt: TGCGCCAGCAGCAACGGACAGGGGATGGGTACAGATACGCAGTATTTT

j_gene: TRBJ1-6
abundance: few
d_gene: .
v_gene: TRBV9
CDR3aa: CASSGTGARSPLHF
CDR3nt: TGTGCCAGCAGCGGGACGGGGGCTCGTTCACCCCTCCACTTT

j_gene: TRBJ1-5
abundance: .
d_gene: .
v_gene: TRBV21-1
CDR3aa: CASSAPGQGYQPQHF
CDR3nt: TGTGCCAGCAGCGCTCCGGGACAGGGATATCAGCCCCAGCATTTT

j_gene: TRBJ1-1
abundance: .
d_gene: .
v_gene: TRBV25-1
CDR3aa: CASSELPFGTTEAFF
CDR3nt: TGTGCCAGCAGTGAATTGCCCTTTGGGACCACTGAAGCTTTCTTT

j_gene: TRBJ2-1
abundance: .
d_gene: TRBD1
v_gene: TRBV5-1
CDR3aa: CASSLSFQGDYNEQFF
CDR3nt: TGCGCCAGCAGCTTGTCGTTCCAGGGGGATTACAATGAGCAGTTCTTC

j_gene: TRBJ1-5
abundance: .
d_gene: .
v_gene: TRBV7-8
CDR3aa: CASTQANRELNQPQHF
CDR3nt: TGTGCCAGCACTCAGGCAAACAGGGAACTCAATCAGCCCCAGCATTTT